This record looks at one T cell receptor (beta chain) sequence and its context. TCRB transcripts that were expressed got sequenced, as all of the isolated RNA had been reverse transcribed. Assay: immunoSEQ multiplex PCR; the TCRdb copy retains only in-frame clones and omits some. The sample has about 250,000 clones, 11% to 15% seen once. This record belongs to a study of beta chain features in type 1 diabetes. The wider study: Age and gender were similar between patients and healthy donors, as were cell yields. There were 107,917,701 sorted cells examined across all samples.

The germline V and J ends were trimmed by 8 bases and 2 bases, with 10 bases remaining between them. This CDR3 has 13 residues. Germline CDR1 ENHRY, CDR2 SYGVKD. Purities over 98% were achieved in all sorted populations. The sample comprised naive CD4+ T cells from blood. The rearrangement uses TRBV10-3 and TRBJ1-3; D remains ambiguous. The receptor comes from a woman between 40 and 50 years old in good health. The CDR3 region has the DNA TGTGCCATCCGGGGTCCTCCTGGAAACACCATATATTTT. It encodes CAIRGPPGNTIYF.